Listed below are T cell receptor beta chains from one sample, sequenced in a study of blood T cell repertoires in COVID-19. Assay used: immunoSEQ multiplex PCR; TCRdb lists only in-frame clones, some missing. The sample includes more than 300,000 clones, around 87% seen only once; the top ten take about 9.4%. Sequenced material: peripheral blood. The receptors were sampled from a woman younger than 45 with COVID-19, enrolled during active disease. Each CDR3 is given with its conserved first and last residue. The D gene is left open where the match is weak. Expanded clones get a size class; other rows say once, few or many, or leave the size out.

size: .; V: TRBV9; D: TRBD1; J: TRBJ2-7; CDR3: CASSVGQGAAYEQYF; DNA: TGTGCCAGCAGCGTTGGACAGGGGGCCGCCTACGAGCAGTACTTC
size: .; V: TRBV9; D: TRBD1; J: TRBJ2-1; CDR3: CASSTSTGQGVNEQFF; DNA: TGTGCCAGCAGCACGTCAACGGGACAGGGAGTGAATGAGCAGTTCTTC
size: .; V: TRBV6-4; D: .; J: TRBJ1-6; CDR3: CASSVDYSSPLHF; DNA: TGTGCCAGCAGTGTCGATTACAGCTCACCCCTCCACTTT
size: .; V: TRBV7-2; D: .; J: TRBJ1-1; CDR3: CASSFTTQNTEAFF; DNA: TGTGCCAGCAGCTTCACGACACAGAACACTGAAGCTTTCTTT
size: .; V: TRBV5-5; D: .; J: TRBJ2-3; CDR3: CASSPRRGPPGPSTDTQYF; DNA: TGTGCCAGCAGCCCCCGGAGGGGTCCTCCAGGCCCTAGCACAGATACGCAGTATTTT
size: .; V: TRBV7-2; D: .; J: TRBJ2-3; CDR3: CASSSGAAGTSTDTQYF; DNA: TGTGCCAGCAGCTCGGGTGCGGCAGGGACTAGCACAGATACGCAGTATTTT
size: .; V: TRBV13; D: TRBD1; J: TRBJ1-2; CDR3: CASSLGTGPEGYTF; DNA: TGTGCCAGCAGCTTAGGGACAGGGCCAGAAGGCTACACCTTC
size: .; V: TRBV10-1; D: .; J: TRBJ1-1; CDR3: CASSEARVLGTEAFF; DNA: TGCGCCAGCAGTGAGGCCAGGGTCTTAGGGACTGAAGCTTTCTTT
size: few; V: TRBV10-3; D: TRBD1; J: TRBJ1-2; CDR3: CAISGPGTGDYGYTF; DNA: TGTGCCATCAGTGGGCCGGGGACAGGGGACTATGGCTACACCTTC
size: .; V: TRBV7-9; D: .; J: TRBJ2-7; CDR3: CASGDLDEQYF; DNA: TGTGCCAGCGGGGACTTGGACGAGCAGTACTTC
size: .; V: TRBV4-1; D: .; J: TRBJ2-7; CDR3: CASSPKIGADYEQYF; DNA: TGCGCCAGCAGCCCCAAGATCGGCGCGGACTACGAGCAGTACTTC
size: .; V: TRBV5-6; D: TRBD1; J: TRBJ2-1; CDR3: CASSLSGTGRYNEQFF; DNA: TGTGCCAGCAGCTTGTCAGGGACAGGGCGTTACAATGAGCAGTTCTTC
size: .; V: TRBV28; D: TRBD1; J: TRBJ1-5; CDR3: CASSLWGTGVQPQHF; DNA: TGTGCCAGCAGTTTATGGGGGACAGGGGTTCAGCCCCAGCATTTT
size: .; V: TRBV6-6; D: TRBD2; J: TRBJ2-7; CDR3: CASSYDASGVSYEQYF; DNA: TGTGCCAGCAGTTACGACGCTAGCGGGGTCTCCTACGAGCAGTACTTC
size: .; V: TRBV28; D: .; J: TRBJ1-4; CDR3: CASKQGSEKLFF; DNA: TGTGCCAGCAAACAGGGTTCTGAAAAACTGTTTTTT
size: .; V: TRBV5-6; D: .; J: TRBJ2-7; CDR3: CASSFRASWGYEQYF; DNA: TGTGCCAGCAGCTTCCGGGCTAGCTGGGGCTACGAGCAGTACTTC
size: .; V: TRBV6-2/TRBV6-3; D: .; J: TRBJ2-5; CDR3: CASSLGRRNAQETQYF; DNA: TGTGCCAGCAGCCTCGGGCGGAGGAATGCCCAAGAGACCCAGTACTTC
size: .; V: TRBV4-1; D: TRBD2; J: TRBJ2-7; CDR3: CASSQDAPSGSLREQYF; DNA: TGCGCCAGCAGCCAAGATGCCCCCAGCGGGAGTCTCCGCGAGCAGTACTTC